Sequencing of this TCR beta chain was carried out in a study of shared clonotypes between healthy human individuals (dated by TCRdb to about 2020). Context from the whole study: The cohort included three men and two women between 18 and 49 years of age. Per donor, three plates each were used for CD4 naive and CD4 memory, two for CD8 naive, and one for CD8 memory. To estimate repertoire size and how much clonotype sharing occurs between individuals, the study deeply sequenced the blood TCR repertoires of several healthy adults. Libraries were prepared and TCR repertoires were sequenced by different laboratories using diverse techniques, in order to increase sequencing depth and limit assay-specific biases. Per donor, leukapheresis produced somewhere between about 0.85 and 10 billion PBMCs. Results the study describes overall, beyond this receptor: Pairwise subsampling indicated that sequencing depth was expected to affect the degree of clonotype sharing among donors. Because the study included a small number of donors, the genetic and exposure-history diversity represented was limited. Sharing across several donors was observed for roughly 5% of naive CD4, over 3% of naive CD8, about 2.3% of memory CD4, and roughly 0.4% of memory CD8 clonotypes. Only blood was sampled, and tissue TCR repertoires likely differ from those in blood. Naive subsets generally had larger estimated clonotype richness than memory subsets. Rarefaction of sorted-subset datasets indicated incomplete sequencing despite the large sequencing depth. Clonotypes shared by all four sorted-subset donors showed higher generation probabilities than non-shared clonotypes.

CDR1 and CDR2, per the germline V gene, are MNHEY and SVGAGI. There are 14 amino acids in the CDR3, from cysteine to phenylalanine inclusive. Here the CDR3 DNA is all that survives: 42 bases in frame from base 1. At the junction V is shortened by 4 bases and J by 4 bases; bases outside the gene matches: 3. TCR CDR3 regions were amplified from genomic DNA by multiplex PCR using the deep immunoSEQ assay. Extracted genomic DNA from each cell subset was spread evenly across all wells of several immunoSEQ 96-well plates, with each plate serving as a replicate. For sorted subsets, around 0.2 ug of genomic DNA, equivalent to 30,000 or so T cell genomes, went into each replicate PCR. Purified libraries were quantified with a Qubit 3.0 fluorometer, sized on a Bioanalyzer 2100, and re-quantified with the KAPA Library Quantification kit. Each immunoSEQ 96-well plate was sequenced on its own single-read 150-cycle Illumina NextSeq 550 flow cell. In the original analysis: Because only junctional sequences without quality scores were contained in the immunoSEQ output, filtering matching that applied to full-length reads could not be performed. Sequences were annotated with PyIR, a Python wrapper for IgBLAST v1.9, and V/J genes and CDR3 were assigned using IMGT germline references. Any read was removed if the V/J assignment was weak (E-value above 1e-6), the CDR3 was missing, or the read contained stop codons, out-of-frame junctions, or ambiguous translated residues. V3J clonotypes were defined by identical inferred V gene, J gene, and CDR3 amino acid sequence. To compute the percentage overlap between repertoires, the number of shared unique clonotypes was divided by the size of the smaller repertoire. Three approaches were used to assess repertoire richness: RTK rarefaction, the Chao1 estimator, and Recon v2.1 estimates of unobserved clonotypes. OLGA was used to compute generation probabilities for all TCRbeta clonotypes that the gDNA method yielded from a handful of donors. Here the immuneACCESS table is served through TCRdb, limited to in-frame sequences with V and J called. Missing clones are a known gap in these copies; in checked studies unresolved V genes cover under half, and the rest lacks a known reason. Clone size and V and J calls were adopted from that table, with D and trimming inferred from the DNA. The sample has about 1,800,000 clones on record, approximately 94% of them singletons. 1.2% of the sample is in the top ten clones.

For the CD8 naive samples, CD45RO-negative cells were positively selected for CCR7, yielding a CD45RA+CCR7+ population from which TemRA cells were excluded. Healthy HIV-negative adults with no recently reported acute infections or vaccinations were included as donors. Every donor was a Caucasian adult living in Nashville, Tennessee, USA. Blood was collected by leukapheresis, and PBMCs were isolated by Ficoll-Histopaque density gradient centrifugation and then cryopreserved in liquid nitrogen vapor phase. Analytical flow cytometry was used to check the purity and quantity of each magnetically sorted T cell population. Each sorted fraction had its genomic DNA isolated and then quantified by UV absorbance on a Nanodrop 2000c. Points on this clone: Its specific antigen is unknown. Per-base quality was not reported, and no clone a single base away is much larger than it. The sample contains more than one DNA sequence encoding this CDR3.

The chain joins TRBV6-5 to TRBJ1-4, and 7 bases in between align with TRBD1. Sequencing was performed on naive CD8+ T cells sorted from blood. The sample's cell subset or site label, in plain terms: CD45RA+CCR7+. The TCR comes from a man in his late teens or twenties in good health. DNA sequence: TGTGCCAGCAGTTCGACAGGGCTTAATGAAAAACTGTTTTTT. This sequence encodes CASSSTGLNEKLFF.